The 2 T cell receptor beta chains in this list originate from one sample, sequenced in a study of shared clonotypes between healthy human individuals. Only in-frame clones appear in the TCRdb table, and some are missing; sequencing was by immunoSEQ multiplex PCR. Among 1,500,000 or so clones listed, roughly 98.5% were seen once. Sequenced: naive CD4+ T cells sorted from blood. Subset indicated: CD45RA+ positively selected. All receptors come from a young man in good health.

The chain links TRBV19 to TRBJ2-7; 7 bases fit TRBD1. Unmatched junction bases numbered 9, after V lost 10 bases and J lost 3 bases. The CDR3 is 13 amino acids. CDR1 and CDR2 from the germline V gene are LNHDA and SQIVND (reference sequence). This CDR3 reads CATSTGAYYEQYF. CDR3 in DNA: TGTGCCACCTCAACAGGGGCTTACTACGAGCAGTACTTC.

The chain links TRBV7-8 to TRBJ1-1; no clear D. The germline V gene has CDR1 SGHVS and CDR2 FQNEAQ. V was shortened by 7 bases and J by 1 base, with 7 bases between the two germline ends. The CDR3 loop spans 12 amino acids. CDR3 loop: CASTAPNTEAFF. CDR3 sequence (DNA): TGTGCCAGCACTGCACCGAACACTGAAGCTTTCTTT.